These 14 T cell receptor beta chains share one sample of origin, sequenced in a study of Ad26.COV2.S vaccination and SARS-CoV-2 variants. The treatment is: roughly 20 received Ad26.COV2.S at low or high dose, single or two shots; several received placebo; per-sample allocation not given. Each sample was drawn 63 days after the first injection (of vaccine or placebo). Generated by immunoSEQ multiplex PCR, the TCRdb table keeps only in-frame clones and is missing some. The data show about 680,000 clones, approximately 88% seen once. The sample was peripheral blood, taken in a trial of Ad26.COV2.S vaccine versus placebo. These receptors all come from a person between 18 and 65 years old who received the Ad26.COV2.S COVID-19 vaccine or a placebo.

The chain uses TRBV29-1 and TRBJ1-2, with 7 bases matching TRBD1. CDR3 length equals 13 residues. In germline, CDR1 is SQVTM, CDR2 ANQGSEA. V lost 6 bases to trimming and J lost 6 bases; unmatched junction nucleotides: 10. CDR3 region: CSVRDSSPHGYTF. The CDR3 DNA sequence: TGCAGCGTACGGGACAGTTCCCCCCATGGCTACACCTTC. Combining the CDR3 with reference TRBV29-1 and TRBJ1-2 gives the whole variable domain SAVISQKPSRDICQRGTSLTIQCQVDSQVTMMFWYRQQPGQSLTLIATANQGSEATYESGFVIDKFPISRPNLTFSTLTVSNMSPEDSSIYLCSVRDSSPHGYTFGSGTRLTVV.

This clone was seen once. The chain joins TRBV30 to TRBJ2-5; no definite D call. CDR3 length: 13 residues. Between the trimmed V and J ends, which lost 0 bases and 5 bases, there was a span of 10 bases. Per the germline V gene, CDR1 is GTSNPN and CDR2 is SVGIG (reference sequence). CDR3 region: CAWSVKPAETQYF. The CDR3 DNA reads as TGTGCCTGGAGTGTAAAACCCGCGGAGACCCAGTACTTC.

The chain recombines TRBV7-2 with TRBJ2-1, with unresolved D. CDR1 is SGHTA, CDR2 FQGNSA, per germline. Trimming cost V 5 bases and J 13 bases, with 15 bases left between them. The CDR3 extends over 12 amino acids. The CDR3: CASSNRPEPQFF. The CDR3 DNA follows: TGTGCCAGCAGCAACCGACCAGAACCACAGTTCTTC.

The chain uses TRBV30 and TRBJ1-5, with no clear D. The CDR3 loop spans 14 amino acids. Germline V gene data show CDR1 as GTSNPN and CDR2 as SVGIG (reference sequence). V lost 1 base and J lost 0, with 7 bases in between. The CDR3 nucleotides are TGTGCCTGGAGTGCGGGAGTTAGCAATCAGCCCCAGCATTTT. Amino acids: CAWSAGVSNQPQHF.

On this clone itself: The same CDR3 is also encoded by other DNA sequences in this sample. The chain couples TRBV20-1 to TRBJ2-5; possibly TRBD1 for D (6 bases). Germline-derived CDR1 and CDR2 are DFQATT and SNEGSKA (reference sequence). The V and J ends lost 6 bases and 1 base respectively, with 6 bases between them. The CDR3 has 11 amino acids. In DNA, the CDR3 is TGCAGTGCAGGGGGCCAAGAGACCCAGTACTTC. The encoded protein is CSAGGQETQYF.

This chain uses TRBV3-1 (or the pseudogene TRBV3-2) with TRBJ2-5, with D maybe TRBD2 (6 bases). The CDR3 consists of 13 residues. The V end was cut by 7 bases, the J end by 2 bases, with 11 bases between. Germline CDR1 reads LGHDT; CDR2 reads YNNKEL (reference sequence). CDR3 bases: TGTGCCAGCATGGAGGGCAATCAAGAGACCCAGTACTTC. Translating it yields CASMEGNQETQYF.

The CDR3 loop is CASSSTQGGYGYTF. The CDR3 DNA sequence: TGTGCCAGCAGTTCGACACAGGGTGGCTATGGCTACACCTTC. The chain has TRBV11-1 and TRBJ1-2; weak D call: TRBD1 (6 bases). Trimming removed 6 bases from V and 4 bases from J, with 15 bases in between. This CDR3 region has 14 residues. CDR1 and CDR2 (germline): SGHAT, FQDESV (reference sequence).

The V gene is TRBV19, the J gene TRBJ1-1, with 7 positions matching TRBD1. Germline CDR1 and CDR2: LNHDA and SQIVND (reference sequence). Losses at the gene ends were 3 bases for V and 1 base for J; bases not matched to a gene: 2. CDR3 length equals 14 residues. The CDR3 nucleotides read TGTGCCAGTAGTATTGGGACAGAGAACACTGAAGCTTTCTTT. Encoded protein: CASSIGTENTEAFF.

Turning to this clone: A read error may produce the germline difference seen at one junction end. The rearrangement uses TRBV7-7 and TRBJ2-2; D uncertain. Germline lookup yields CDR1 SSHAT and CDR2 FNYEAQ (reference sequence). This CDR3 is built from 15 residues. CDR3 protein: CASSPRTQNTGELFF. The CDR3 nucleotides are TGTGCTAGCAGCCCTCGGACCCAGAACACCGGGGAGCTGTTTTTT.

The gene calls are TRBV19 and TRBJ2-7; D call uncertain. V was shortened by 0 bases and J by 3 bases, with 12 bases between the two germline ends. Germline loops: CDR1 LNHDA, CDR2 SQIVND (reference sequence). The CDR3 is made up of 15 amino acids. The CDR3 DNA follows: TGTGCCAGTAGTATAGACCCCAGTGGTCTCTACGAGCAGTACTTC. This translates into CASSIDPSGLYEQYF.

The chain couples TRBV19 to TRBJ1-5; 8 bases line up with TRBD1. With 4 bases clipped from V and 3 bases from J, the junction kept 8 bases outside the gene matches. The CDR3 extends over 16 amino acids. Per germline, CDR1 LNHDA and CDR2 SQIVND (reference sequence). The DNA for the CDR3 is TGTGCCAGTAGTACCCCGACAGGGGTACTCAATCAGCCCCAGCATTTT. Amino acid sequence: CASSTPTGVLNQPQHF. Using reference TRBV19 and TRBJ1-5 for the parts outside the CDR3, the full variable domain is DGGITQSPKYLFRKEGQNVTLSCEQNLNHDAMYWYRQDPGQGLRLIYYSQIVNDFQKGDIAEGYSVSREKKESFPLTVTSAQKNPTAFYLCASSTPTGVLNQPQHFGDGTRLSIL.

V usage is TRBV5-4 and J usage is TRBJ2-7; TRBD1 agrees at 8 bases. The CDR3 length is 15 residues. Germline lookup yields CDR1 SGHNT and CDR2 YYREEE (reference sequence). V shed 5 bases and J 6 bases; nucleotides not matched to a gene: 13. The DNA of the CDR3 is TGTGCCAGCAGTTCCCCCGGACAGGGTCTCAGCGAGCAGTACTTC. Its protein product is CASSSPGQGLSEQYF.

The chain carries TRBV3-1 (or the pseudogene TRBV3-2) and TRBJ1-1; D unclear. The germline V gene has CDR1 LGHDT and CDR2 YNNKEL (reference sequence). V dropped 1 base and J dropped 0 bases, with 12 bases sitting between them. There are 16 residues in the CDR3. This CDR3 is CASSQVGPRVNTEAFF. CDR3 DNA: TGTGCCAGCAGCCAAGTGGGCCCTAGAGTGAACACTGAAGCTTTCTTT.

V gene TRBV7-8 combines with J gene TRBJ2-2, with a tentative D call TRBD2 (6 bases). V lost 0 bases, J lost 1 base, and 9 bases lay in between. The CDR3 runs to 16 residues. CDR1 and CDR2 (germline): SGHVS, FQNEAQ. CDR3 residues: CASSLAEGGNTGELFF. The CDR3 coding sequence is TGTGCCAGCAGCTTAGCGGAGGGCGGGAACACCGGGGAGCTGTTTTTT.